Sequencing of this T cell receptor (beta chain) was carried out in a study of blood T cell repertoires in COVID-19. The CDR3 consists of 15 residues. Germline CDR1 and CDR2: SGHRS and YFSETQ. V was clipped by 7 bases and J by 6 bases, with 17 bases between them. Generated by immunoSEQ multiplex PCR, the TCRdb table keeps only in-frame clones and is missing some. The sample holds 180,000 or so clones, about 86% seen once. The material sequenced was PBMCs or T cells enriched from blood (not recorded which). V is TRBV5-1 and J is TRBJ1-6; D unresolved. The sequence was obtained from a woman aged 50 to 60 in a cohort exposed to, infected with or recovered from COVID-19 (not recorded which). The CDR3 sequence is CASSPSGETNSPLHF. Here the CDR3 DNA reads TGCGCCAGCTCCCCTTCCGGGGAAACTAATTCACCCCTCCACTTT.